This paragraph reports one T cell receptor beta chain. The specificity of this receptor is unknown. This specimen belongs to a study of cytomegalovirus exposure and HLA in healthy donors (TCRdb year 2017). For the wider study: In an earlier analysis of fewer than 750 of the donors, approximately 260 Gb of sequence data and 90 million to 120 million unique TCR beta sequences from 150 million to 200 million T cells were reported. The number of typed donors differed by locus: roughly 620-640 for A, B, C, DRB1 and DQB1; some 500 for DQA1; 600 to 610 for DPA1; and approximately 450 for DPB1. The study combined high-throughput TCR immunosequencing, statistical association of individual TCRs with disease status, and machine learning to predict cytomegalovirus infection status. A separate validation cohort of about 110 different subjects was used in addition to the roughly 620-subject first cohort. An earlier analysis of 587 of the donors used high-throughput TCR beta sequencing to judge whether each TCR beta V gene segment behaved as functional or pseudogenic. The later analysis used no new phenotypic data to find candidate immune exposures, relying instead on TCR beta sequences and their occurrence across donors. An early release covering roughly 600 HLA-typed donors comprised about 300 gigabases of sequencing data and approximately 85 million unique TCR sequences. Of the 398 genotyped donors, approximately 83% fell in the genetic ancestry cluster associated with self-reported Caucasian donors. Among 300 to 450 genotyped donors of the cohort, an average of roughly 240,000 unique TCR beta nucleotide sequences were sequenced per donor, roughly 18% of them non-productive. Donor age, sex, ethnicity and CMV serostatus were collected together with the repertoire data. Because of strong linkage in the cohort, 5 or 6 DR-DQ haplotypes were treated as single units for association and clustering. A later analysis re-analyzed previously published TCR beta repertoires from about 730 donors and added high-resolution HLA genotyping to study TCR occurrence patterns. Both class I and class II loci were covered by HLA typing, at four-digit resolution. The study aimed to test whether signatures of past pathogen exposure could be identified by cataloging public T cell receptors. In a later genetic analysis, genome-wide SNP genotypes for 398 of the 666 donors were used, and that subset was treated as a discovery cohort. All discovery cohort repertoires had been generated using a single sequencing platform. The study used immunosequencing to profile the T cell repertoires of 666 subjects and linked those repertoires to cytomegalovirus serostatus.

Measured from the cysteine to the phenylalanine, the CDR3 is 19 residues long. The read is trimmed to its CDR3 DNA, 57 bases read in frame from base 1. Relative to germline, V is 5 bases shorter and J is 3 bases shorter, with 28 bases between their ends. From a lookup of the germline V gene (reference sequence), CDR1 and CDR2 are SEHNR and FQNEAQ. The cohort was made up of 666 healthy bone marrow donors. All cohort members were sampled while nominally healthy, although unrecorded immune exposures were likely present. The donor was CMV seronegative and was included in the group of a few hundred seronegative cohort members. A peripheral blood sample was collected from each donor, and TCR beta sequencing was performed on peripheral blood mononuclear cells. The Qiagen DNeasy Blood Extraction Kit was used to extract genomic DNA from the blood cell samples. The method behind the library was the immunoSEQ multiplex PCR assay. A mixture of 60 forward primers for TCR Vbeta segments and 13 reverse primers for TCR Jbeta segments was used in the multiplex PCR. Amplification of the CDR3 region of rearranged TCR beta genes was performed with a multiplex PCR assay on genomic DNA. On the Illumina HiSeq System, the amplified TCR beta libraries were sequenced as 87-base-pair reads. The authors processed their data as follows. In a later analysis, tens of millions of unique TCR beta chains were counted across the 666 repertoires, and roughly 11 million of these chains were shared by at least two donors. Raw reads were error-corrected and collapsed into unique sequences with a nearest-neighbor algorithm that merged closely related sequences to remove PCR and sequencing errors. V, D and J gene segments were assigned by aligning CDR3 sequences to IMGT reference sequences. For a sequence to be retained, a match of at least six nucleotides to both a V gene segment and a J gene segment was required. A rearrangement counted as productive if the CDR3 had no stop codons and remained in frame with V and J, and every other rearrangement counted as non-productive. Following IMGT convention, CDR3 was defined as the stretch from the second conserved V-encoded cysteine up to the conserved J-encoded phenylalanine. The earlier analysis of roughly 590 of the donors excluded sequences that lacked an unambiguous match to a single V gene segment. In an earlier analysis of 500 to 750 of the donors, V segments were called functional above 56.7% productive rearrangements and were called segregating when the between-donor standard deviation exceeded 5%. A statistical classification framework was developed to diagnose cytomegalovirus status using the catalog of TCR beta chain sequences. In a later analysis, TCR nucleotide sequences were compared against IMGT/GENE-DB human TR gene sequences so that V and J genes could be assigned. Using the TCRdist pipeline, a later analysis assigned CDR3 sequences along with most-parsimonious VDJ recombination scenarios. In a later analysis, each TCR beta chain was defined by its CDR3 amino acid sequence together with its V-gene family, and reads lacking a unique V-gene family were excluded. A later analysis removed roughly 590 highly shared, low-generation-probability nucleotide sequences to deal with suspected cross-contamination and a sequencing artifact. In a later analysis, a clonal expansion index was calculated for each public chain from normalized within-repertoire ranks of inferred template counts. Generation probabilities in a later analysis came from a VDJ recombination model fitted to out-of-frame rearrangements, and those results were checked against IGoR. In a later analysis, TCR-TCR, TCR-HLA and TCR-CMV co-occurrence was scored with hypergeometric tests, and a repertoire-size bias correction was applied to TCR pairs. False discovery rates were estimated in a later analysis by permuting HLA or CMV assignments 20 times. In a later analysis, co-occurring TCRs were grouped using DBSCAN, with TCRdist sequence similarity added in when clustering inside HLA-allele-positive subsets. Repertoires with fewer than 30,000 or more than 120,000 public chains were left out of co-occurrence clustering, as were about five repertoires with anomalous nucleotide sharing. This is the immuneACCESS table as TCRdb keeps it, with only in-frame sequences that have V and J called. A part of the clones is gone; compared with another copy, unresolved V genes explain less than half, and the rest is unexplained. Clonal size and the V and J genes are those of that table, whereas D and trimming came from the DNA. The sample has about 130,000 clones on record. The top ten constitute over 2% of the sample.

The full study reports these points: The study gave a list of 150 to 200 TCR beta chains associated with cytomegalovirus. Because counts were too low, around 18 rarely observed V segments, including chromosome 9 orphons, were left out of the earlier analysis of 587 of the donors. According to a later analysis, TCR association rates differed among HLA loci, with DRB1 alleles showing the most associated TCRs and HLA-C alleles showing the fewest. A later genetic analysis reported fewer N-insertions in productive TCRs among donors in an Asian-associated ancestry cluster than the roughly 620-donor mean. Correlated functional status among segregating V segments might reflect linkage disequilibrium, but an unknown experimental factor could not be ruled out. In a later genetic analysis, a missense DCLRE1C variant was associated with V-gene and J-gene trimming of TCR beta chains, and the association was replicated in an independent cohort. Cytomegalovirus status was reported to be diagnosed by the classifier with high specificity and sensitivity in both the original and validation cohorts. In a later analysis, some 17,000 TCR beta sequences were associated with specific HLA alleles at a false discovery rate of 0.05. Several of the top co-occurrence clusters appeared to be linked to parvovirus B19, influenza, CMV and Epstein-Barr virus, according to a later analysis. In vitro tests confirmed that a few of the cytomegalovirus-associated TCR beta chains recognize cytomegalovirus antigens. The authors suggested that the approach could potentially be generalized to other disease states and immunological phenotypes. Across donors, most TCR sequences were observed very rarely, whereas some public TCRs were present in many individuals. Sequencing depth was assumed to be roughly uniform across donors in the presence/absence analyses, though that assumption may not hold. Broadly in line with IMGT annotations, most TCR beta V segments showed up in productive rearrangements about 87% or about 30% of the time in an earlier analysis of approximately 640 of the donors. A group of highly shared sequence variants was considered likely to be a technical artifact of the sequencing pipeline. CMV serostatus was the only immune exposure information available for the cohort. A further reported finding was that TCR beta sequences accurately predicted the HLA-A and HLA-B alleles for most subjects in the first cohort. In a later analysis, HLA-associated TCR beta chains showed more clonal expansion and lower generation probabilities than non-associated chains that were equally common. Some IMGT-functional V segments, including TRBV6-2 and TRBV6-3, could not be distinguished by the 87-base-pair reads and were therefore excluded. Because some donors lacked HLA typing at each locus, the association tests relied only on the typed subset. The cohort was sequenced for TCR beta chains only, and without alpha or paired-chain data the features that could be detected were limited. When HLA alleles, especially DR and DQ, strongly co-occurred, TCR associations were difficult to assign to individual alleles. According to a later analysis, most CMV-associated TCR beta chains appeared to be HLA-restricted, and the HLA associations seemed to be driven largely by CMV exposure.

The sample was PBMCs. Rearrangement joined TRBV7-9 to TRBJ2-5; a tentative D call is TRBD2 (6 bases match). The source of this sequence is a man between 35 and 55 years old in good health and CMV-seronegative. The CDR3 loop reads CASSEWGVSGGRGKETQYF. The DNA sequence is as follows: TGTGCCAGCAGCGAATGGGGGGTGTCCGGGGGTCGTGGGAAAGAGACCCAGTACTTC.